Given below is one T cell receptor beta chain in context. Its target is not known. The sample belongs to a study of cytomegalovirus exposure and HLA in healthy donors. In the PCR, 60 Vbeta and 13 Jbeta primers were used. The repertoire was sequenced with immunoSEQ multiplex PCR; TCRdb's copy has only in-frame clones and lacks some. The sample contains about 150,000 clones, 75% to 85% of which appear only once. Study-wide points: Most observed TCR sequences were rare, whereas some public TCRs were detected in many donors. CMV serostatus was the sole immune exposure data available.

Despite likely unrecorded immune exposures, the donors were nominally healthy at the time of sampling. Germline V gene sequence: CDR1 MRHNA, CDR2 SNTAGT. V lost 5 bases and J lost 6; bases outside the gene matches: 6. The CDR3 has 14 amino acids. The chain links TRBV6-4 to TRBJ2-4; 8 bases are a match to TRBD2. The sample comprised PBMCs. The clonotype comes from a woman in her 30s in good health and CMV-seropositive. CDR3 amino acids: CASSPSGSGNIQYF. The CDR3 DNA sequence: TGTGCCAGCAGTCCTAGCGGGTCGGGAAACATTCAGTACTTC.